This entry lists 13 T cell receptor beta chains sequenced from one sample in a study of tumor and adjacent non-tumor tissue in lung cancer. A modified ARM-PCR protocol with three rounds of nested PCR amplified TCRbeta. TCRdb analysed the multiplex PCR reads with MiXCR anew, one entry per CDR3 protein. The data show 90,000 to 100,000 distinct CDR3 sequences, 80% seen once. No cell sorting was done before RNA was extracted from the tissue. This non-tumor lung sample came from over 3 cm beyond the tumor edge. The specimen was distant non-tumor lung tissue. These receptors all stem from a man in his fifties or sixties with small cell lung cancer.

Concerning this clonotype: As the CDR3 is not closed by the conserved phenylalanine or tryptophan, this likely results from a read error. The J gene is TRBJ1-6, the V gene TRBV6-9, with D possibly TRBD1 on 5 matching bases. Between the trimmed V and J ends, which lost 8 bases and 3 bases, there was a span of 17 bases. The CDR3 runs to 16 residues. CDR1 and CDR2 from the germline V gene are MNHGY and SVAAGI. The CDR3 DNA reads TGTGCCAGCCTCCGCGGGGCTCGTGACTATAATTCACCCCTCCACTTA. It codes for CASLRGARDYNSPLHL.

Details on this clonotype: The junction does not match germline at one end; this may be a read error. This chain connects TRBV7-9 to TRBJ1-1; D not certain. The CDR3 has 15 amino acids. The germline V gene encodes CDR1 SEHNR and CDR2 FQNEAQ (reference sequence). CDR3 amino acids: CASSSQGISNTGTSF. The CDR3, as DNA: TGTGCCAGCAGCTCTCAAGGAATTTCGAACACTGGAACTTCCTTT.

In the case of this clonotype: The missing conserved phenylalanine or tryptophan at the end of this CDR3 makes a read error likely. The DNA is left out, because the CDR3 cannot be placed on it with certainty; the CDR3 is given as TCRdb lists it. The chain links TRBV6-1 to TRBJ1-1; the table's D call TRBD1 went unverified against the DNA. The CDR3 length equals 14 residues, ends included. CDR1 is MNHNS and CDR2 is SASEGT in the germline V gene. CDR3 sequence: CASRRTPVDTEDFS.

Concerning this clonotype: Relative to the germline gene, one junction end is altered; a read error may explain this. The chain employs TRBV11-2 and TRBJ2-2; D is perhaps TRBD2 (6 bases). The CDR3 runs to 16 residues. CDR1 is SGHAT, CDR2 FQNNGV, per germline. The CDR3 loop reads CASSPRGGSNTGEMFF. The CDR3 region has the DNA TGTGCCAGCAGCCCGCGGGGCGGGTCGAACACCGGGGAGATGTTTTTT. Combining the CDR3 with reference TRBV11-2 and TRBJ2-2 gives the whole variable domain EAGVAQSPRYKIIEKRQSVAFWCNPISGHATLYWYQQILGQGPKLLIQFQNNGVVDDSQLPKDRFSAERLKGVDSTLKIQPAKLEDSAVYLCASSPRGGSNTGEMFFGEGSRLTVL.

As for this clonotype: Likely a read error: the CDR3 ends without its conserved phenylalanine or tryptophan. No DNA is shown, since the ends of the CDR3 on it are uncertain; the CDR3 is the one TCRdb lists. V usage is TRBV6-2 or TRBV6-3 and J usage is TRBJ1-1. Germline V gives CDR1 MNHEY, CDR2 SVGEGT. The CDR3 has 14 amino acids, counting both end residues. CDR3: CASSYTIRGTETFV.

A remark on this clonotype: Relative to the germline gene, one junction end is altered; a read error may explain this. This chain joins TRBV4-2 and TRBJ2-7; TRBD2 matches 8 bases. Looked up from germline, CDR1 is LGHNA and CDR2 is YNFKEQ. There are 14 residues in the CDR3. The CDR3 loop reads CAISHSGNRNEQYF. CDR3 DNA: TGTGCCATCAGCCATAGCGGGAATAGGAACGAGCAGTACTTC.

Note on this clonotype: The CDR3 ends on some other residue instead of the conserved phenylalanine or tryptophan, so this is likely a read error. The rearrangement joins TRBV11-2 to TRBJ2-1; no clear D gene. Germline V gives CDR1 SGHAT, CDR2 FQNNGV. CDR3 length equals 15 residues. The chain's CDR3 is CAISLAPSSYNEQFY. CDR3 DNA sequence: TGTGCCATCAGCTTAGCACCTAGCTCCTACAATGAGCAGTTCTAC.

With respect to this clonotype: It is likely a read error, because the conserved phenylalanine at the end of the CDR3 is missing. V is TRBV19 and J is TRBJ2-2; no reliable D call. The CDR3 spans 14 residues. CDR1 is LNHDA and CDR2 is SQIVND in the germline V gene (reference sequence). Here the CDR3 DNA reads TGTGCCAGTAGTAGGCTCGCGAACAGCGGGGAGCTGTTTTGT. Translated: CASSRLANSGELFC.

Regarding this clonotype: The junction departs from germline at one end; a sequencing error may be responsible. The V gene is TRBV29-1, the J gene TRBJ2-5; D remains ambiguous. Germline V gene sequence: CDR1 SQVTM, CDR2 ANQGSEA. The CDR3 has 14 amino acids. The CDR3 DNA reads as TGCAGCGCCCTGGTGTGGATAGTAGAGGAGACCCAATACTTC. Encoded protein: CSALVWIVEETQYF.

As for this clonotype: This may be a read error, as it is one base from a much larger clone. The chain is built from TRBV20-1 and TRBJ2-3, with D possibly TRBD1 on 6 matching bases. This CDR3 region has 13 residues. Germline loops: CDR1 DFQATT, CDR2 SNEGSKA (reference sequence). With 6 bases removed from V and 5 bases from J, the gap between germline ends came to 15 bases. The DNA of the CDR3 is TGCAGTGCCCCTGGTCCAGGGGAAGATACGCAGTATTTT. Encoded protein: CSAPGPGEDTQYF.

A remark on this clonotype: A read error may be the cause here, since a much bigger clone is one base away. The chain recombines TRBV20-1 with TRBJ1-1; D remains unclear. Trimming pared 0 bases from V and 13 bases from J, leaving 12 bases between. Germline values: CDR1 DFQATT, CDR2 SNEGSKA (reference sequence). This CDR3 contains 11 residues. CDR3 region: CSARDQSRVFF. The CDR3 DNA reads as TGCAGTGCTAGAGATCAATCTAGGGTTTTCTTT.

To note about this clonotype: The junction departs from germline at one end; a sequencing error may be responsible. J is TRBJ2-1 and V is TRBV6-5, with TRBD2 as a possible D gene (5 bases). Germline CDR1 MNHEY, CDR2 SVGAGI. This CDR3 is built from 15 residues. CDR3 bases: TGTGTCAGCAGTGACCCCGGACTCGCGCGCAATGAGCGGTTCTTC. Amino acids: CVSSDPGLARNERFF.

With regard to this clonotype: Mismatch with germline at one junction end may stem from a read error. The chain uses TRBV20-1 and TRBJ2-1, with D possibly being TRBD2 (6 bases). CDR1 is DFQATT, CDR2 SNEGSKA, per germline (reference sequence). The CDR3 totals 19 residues. The DNA for the CDR3 is TGCAGAGCTAGAGAGGGAGGAGAAAGGGAGACGACACTCTACAATGAGCAGTTCTTC. This translates into CRAREGGERETTLYNEQFF.